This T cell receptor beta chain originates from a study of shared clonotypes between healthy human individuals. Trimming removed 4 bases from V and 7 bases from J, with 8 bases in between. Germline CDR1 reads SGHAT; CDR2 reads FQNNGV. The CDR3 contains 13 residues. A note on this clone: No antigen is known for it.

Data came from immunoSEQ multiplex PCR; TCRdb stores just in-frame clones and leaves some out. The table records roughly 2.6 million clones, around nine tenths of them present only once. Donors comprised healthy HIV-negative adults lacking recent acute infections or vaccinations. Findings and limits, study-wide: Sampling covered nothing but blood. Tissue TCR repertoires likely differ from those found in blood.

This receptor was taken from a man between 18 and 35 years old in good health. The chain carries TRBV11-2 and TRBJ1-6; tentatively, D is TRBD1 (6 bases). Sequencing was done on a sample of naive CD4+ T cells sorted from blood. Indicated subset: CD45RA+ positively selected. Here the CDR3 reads CASSSTGNSPLHF. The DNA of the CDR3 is TGTGCCAGCAGCTCAACAGGGAATTCACCCCTCCACTTT. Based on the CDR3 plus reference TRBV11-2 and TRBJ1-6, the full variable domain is EAGVAQSPRYKIIEKRQSVAFWCNPISGHATLYWYQQILGQGPKLLIQFQNNGVVDDSQLPKDRFSAERLKGVDSTLKIQPAKLEDSAVYLCASSSTGNSPLHFGNGTRLTVT.